This T cell receptor (beta chain) originates from a study of shared T cell receptors in the human thymus. TCRdb's table, derived via immunoSEQ multiplex PCR, lists solely in-frame clones and lacks some. The data hold 640,000 or so clones, with 70% to 90% observed a single time. This clone was seen a handful of times. With V trimmed by 3 bases and J by 3 bases, 2 bases remained unmatched. Germline V gene data show CDR1 as MNHNS and CDR2 as SASEGT. The CDR3 length is 14 residues. These sequences were also reported in another study, on human thymus T cells. That study adds: Resections obtained during corrective heart surgery supplied the thymus tissue. Gene usage for V and J segments appeared biased in thymic and blood repertoires.

The clonotype originates from a boy under three years old with a congenital heart defect. The chain combines TRBV6-1 with TRBJ2-7; 10 positions agree with TRBD1. Source material: thymocytes. Here the CDR3 reads CASSDGTGDYEQYF. The CDR3, as DNA: TGTGCCAGCAGTGATGGGACAGGGGACTACGAGCAGTACTTC.